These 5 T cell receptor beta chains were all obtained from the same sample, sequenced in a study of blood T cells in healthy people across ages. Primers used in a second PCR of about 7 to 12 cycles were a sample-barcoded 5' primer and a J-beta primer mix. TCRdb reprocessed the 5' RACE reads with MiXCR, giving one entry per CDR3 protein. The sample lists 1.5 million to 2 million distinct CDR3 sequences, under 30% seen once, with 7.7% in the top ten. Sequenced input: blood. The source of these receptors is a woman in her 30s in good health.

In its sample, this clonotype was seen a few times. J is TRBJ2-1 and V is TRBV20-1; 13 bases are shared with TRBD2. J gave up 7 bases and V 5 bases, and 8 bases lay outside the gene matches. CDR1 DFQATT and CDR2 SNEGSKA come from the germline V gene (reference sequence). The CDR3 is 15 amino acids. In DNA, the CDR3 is TGCAGTGCTGATTTACTAGCGGGGGGGCGTAATGAGCAGTTCTTC. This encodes CSADLLAGGRNEQFF.

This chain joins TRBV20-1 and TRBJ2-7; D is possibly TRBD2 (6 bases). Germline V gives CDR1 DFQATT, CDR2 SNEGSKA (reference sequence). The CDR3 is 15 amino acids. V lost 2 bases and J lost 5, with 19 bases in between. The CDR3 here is CSARPGAGRLNEQYF. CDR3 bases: TGCAGTGCTAGACCCGGGGCGGGACGTCTAAACGAGCAGTACTTC.

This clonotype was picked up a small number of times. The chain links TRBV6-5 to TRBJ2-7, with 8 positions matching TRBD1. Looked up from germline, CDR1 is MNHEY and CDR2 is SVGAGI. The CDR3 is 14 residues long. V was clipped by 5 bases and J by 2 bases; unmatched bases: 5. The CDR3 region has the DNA TGTGCCAGCAGTACCTGGACAGGGCCCTACGAGCAGTACTTC. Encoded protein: CASSTWTGPYEQYF.

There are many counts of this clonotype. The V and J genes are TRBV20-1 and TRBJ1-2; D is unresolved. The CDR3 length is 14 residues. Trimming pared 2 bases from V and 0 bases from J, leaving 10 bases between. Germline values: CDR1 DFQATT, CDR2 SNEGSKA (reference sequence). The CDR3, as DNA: TGCAGTGCTAGACCGACACTAACTAACTATGGCTACACCTTC. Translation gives CSARPTLTNYGYTF.

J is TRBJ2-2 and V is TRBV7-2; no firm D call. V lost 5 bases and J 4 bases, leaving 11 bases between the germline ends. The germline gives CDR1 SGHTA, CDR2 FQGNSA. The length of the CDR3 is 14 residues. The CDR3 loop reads CASSPRWVTGELFF. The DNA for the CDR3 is TGTGCCAGCAGCCCTCGGTGGGTCACCGGGGAGCTGTTTTTT. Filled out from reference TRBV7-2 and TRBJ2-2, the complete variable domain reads GAGVSQSPSNKVTEKGKDVELRCDPISGHTALYWYRQSLGQGLEFLIYFQGNSAPDKSGLPSDRFSAERTGGSVSTLTIQRTQQEDSAVYLCASSPRWVTGELFFGEGSRLTVL.